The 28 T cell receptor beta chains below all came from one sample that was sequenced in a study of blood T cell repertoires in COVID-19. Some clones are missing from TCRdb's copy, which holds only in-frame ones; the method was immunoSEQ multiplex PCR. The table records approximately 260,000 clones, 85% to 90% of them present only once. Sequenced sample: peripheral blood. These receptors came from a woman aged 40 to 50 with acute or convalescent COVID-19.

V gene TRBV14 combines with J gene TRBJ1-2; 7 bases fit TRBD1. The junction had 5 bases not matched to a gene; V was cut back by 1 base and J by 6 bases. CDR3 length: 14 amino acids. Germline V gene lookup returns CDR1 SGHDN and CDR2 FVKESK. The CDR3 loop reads CASSQVRGGHGYTF. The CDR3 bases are TGTGCCAGCAGCCAAGTCAGAGGGGGCCATGGCTACACCTTC.

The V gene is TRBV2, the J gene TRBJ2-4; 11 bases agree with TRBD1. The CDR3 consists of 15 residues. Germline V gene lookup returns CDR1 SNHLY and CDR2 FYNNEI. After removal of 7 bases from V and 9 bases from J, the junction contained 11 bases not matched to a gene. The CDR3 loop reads CASTRGQGGRVIQYF. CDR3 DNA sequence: TGTGCCAGCACTAGGGGACAGGGGGGACGAGTCATTCAGTACTTC.

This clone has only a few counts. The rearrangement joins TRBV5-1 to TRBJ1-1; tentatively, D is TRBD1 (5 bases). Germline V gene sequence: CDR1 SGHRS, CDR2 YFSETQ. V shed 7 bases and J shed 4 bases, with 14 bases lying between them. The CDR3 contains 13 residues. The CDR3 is CASAKRGGTEAFF. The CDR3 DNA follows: TGCGCCAGCGCGAAGCGGGGGGGCACTGAAGCTTTCTTT.

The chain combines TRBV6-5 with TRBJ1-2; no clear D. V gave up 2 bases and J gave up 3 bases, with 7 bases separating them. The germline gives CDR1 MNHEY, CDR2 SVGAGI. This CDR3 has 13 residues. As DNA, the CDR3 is TGTGCCAGCAGTTACCGGCGGTACTATGGCTACACCTTC. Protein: CASSYRRYYGYTF.

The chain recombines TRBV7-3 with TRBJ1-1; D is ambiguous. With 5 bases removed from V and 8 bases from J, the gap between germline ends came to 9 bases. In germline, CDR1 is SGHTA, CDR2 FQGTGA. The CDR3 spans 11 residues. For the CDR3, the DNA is TGTGCCAGCAGCGATAACAGAGAAGCTTTCTTT. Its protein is CASSDNREAFF.

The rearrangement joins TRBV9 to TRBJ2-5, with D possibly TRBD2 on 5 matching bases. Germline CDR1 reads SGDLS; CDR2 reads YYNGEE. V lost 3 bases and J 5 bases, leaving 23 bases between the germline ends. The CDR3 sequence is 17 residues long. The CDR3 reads CASSGGFANGESETQYF. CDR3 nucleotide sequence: TGTGCCAGCAGCGGGGGATTCGCCAATGGGGAGTCGGAGACCCAGTACTTC. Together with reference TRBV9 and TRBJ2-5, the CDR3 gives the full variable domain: DSGVTQTPKHLITATGQRVTLRCSPRSGDLSVYWYQQSLDQGLQFLIQYYNGEERAKGNILERFSAQQFPDLHSELNLSSLELGDSALYFCASSGGFANGESETQYFGPGTRLLVL.

The CDR3 loop is CATSTRQGRWQETQYF. The CDR3 nucleotides read TGTGCCACCAGCACACGACAGGGGAGATGGCAAGAGACCCAGTACTTC. The V gene is TRBV15, the J gene TRBJ2-5, with 8 bases matching TRBD1. The CDR3 covers 16 residues. V shed 4 bases and J 2 bases; nucleotides not matched to a gene: 9. The V gene's germline CDR1 is LNHNV and CDR2 YYDKDF (reference sequence). Looking up the rest from reference TRBV15 and TRBJ2-5 gives the full variable domain: DAMVIQNPRYQVTQFGKPVTLSCSQTLNHNVMYWYQQKSSQAPKLLFHYYDKDFNNEADTPDNFQSRRPNTSFCFLDIRSPGLGDTAMYLCATSTRQGRWQETQYFGPGTRLLVL.

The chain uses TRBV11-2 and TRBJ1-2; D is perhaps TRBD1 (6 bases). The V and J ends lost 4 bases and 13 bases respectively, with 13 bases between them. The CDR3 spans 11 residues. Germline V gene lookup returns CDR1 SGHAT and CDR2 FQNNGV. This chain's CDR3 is CASSSRTDLTF. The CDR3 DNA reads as TGTGCCAGCAGCTCCCGGACAGACCTCACCTTC.

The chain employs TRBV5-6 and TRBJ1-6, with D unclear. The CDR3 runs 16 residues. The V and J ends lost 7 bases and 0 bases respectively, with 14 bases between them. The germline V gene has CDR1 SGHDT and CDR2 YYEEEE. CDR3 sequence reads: CASPFRRSSYNSPLHF. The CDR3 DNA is TGTGCCAGCCCCTTTCGGCGGAGCTCCTATAATTCACCCCTCCACTTT. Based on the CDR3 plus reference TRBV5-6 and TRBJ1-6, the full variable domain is DAGVTQSPTHLIKTRGQQVTLRCSPKSGHDTVSWYQQALGQGPQFIFQYYEEEERQRGNFPDRFSGHQFPNYSSELNVNALLLGDSALYLCASPFRRSSYNSPLHFGNGTRLTVT.

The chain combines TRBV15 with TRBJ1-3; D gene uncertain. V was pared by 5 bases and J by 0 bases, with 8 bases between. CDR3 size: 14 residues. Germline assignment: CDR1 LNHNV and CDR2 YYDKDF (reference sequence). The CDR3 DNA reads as TGTGCCACCAGCTTGTACAGCTCTGGAAACACCATATATTTT. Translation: CATSLYSSGNTIYF. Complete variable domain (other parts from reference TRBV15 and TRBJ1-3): DAMVIQNPRYQVTQFGKPVTLSCSQTLNHNVMYWYQQKSSQAPKLLFHYYDKDFNNEADTPDNFQSRRPNTSFCFLDIRSPGLGDTAMYLCATSLYSSGNTIYFGEGSWLTVV.

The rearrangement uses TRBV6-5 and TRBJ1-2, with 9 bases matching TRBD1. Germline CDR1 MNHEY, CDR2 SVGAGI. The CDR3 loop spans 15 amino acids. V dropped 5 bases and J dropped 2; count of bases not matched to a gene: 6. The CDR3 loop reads CASSRVGQGNYGYTF. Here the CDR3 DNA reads TGTGCCAGCAGTCGTGTCGGACAGGGGAACTATGGCTACACCTTC.

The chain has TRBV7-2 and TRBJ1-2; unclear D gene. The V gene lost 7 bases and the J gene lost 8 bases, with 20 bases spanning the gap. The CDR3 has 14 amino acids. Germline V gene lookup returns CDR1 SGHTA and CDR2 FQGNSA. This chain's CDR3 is CASKAPGAQEGYTF. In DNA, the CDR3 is TGTGCCAGCAAAGCGCCGGGAGCCCAGGAGGGCTACACCTTC.

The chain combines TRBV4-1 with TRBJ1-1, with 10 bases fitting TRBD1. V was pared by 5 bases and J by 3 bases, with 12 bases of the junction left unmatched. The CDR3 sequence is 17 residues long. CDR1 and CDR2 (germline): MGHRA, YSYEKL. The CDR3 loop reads CASSTRQGASWDTEAFF. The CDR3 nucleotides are TGCGCCAGCAGCACAAGACAGGGGGCCAGTTGGGACACTGAAGCTTTCTTT.

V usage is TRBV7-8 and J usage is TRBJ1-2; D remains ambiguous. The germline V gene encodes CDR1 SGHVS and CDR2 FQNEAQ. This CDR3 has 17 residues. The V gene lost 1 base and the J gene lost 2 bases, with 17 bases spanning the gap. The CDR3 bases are TGTGCCAGCAGCTTAGTTACCTTCTCAGTTAAGAACTATGGCTACACCTTC. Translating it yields CASSLVTFSVKNYGYTF.

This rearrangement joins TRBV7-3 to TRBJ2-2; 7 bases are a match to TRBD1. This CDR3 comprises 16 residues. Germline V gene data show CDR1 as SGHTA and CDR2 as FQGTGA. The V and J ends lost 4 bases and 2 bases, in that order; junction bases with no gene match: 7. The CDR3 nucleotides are TGTGCCAGCAGCTACCTTGGGACAGCTAACACCGGGGAGCTGTTTTTT. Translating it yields CASSYLGTANTGELFF.

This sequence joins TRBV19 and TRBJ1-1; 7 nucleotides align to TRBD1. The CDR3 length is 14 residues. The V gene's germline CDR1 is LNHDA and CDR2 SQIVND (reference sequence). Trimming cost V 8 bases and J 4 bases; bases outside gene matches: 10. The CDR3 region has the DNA TGTGCCAGTCACCCGCGACAGGGCGTCACTGAAGCTTTCTTT. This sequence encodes CASHPRQGVTEAFF.

The CDR3 loop is CASSEDSGGATGELFF. The CDR3 DNA reads TGTGCCAGCAGCGAAGATAGCGGGGGGGCCACCGGGGAGCTGTTTTTT. V and J are TRBV9 and TRBJ2-2, with TRBD2 identical over 11 bases. This CDR3 is built from 16 residues. The germline CDR1 and CDR2 sequences are SGDLS and YYNGEE. J was trimmed by 4 bases and V by 3 bases; bases with no gene match: 5.

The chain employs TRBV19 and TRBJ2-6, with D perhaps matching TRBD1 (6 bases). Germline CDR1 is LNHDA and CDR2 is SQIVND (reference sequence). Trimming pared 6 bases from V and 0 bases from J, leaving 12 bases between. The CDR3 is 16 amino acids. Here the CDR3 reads CASRDSDLSGANVLTF. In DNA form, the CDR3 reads TGTGCCAGTAGGGACAGCGATCTCTCTGGGGCCAACGTCCTGACTTTC.

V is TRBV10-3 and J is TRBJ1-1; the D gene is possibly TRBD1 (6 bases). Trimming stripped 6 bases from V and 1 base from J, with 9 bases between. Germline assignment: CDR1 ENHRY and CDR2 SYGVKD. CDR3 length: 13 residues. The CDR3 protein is CAIRRTENTEAFF. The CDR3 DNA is TGTGCCATCAGAAGGACAGAGAACACTGAAGCTTTCTTT.

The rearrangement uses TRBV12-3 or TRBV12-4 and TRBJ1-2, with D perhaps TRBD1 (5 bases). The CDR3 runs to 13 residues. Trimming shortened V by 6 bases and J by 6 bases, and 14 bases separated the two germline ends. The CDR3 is CASSSLAGHGYTF. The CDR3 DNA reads TGTGCCAGCAGCTCCCTGGCAGGGCATGGCTACACCTTC.

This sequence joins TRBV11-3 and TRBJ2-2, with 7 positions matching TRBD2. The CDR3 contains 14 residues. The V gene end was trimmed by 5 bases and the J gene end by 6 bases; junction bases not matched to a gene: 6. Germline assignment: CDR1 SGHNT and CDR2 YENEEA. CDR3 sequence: CASSQGTTSGELFF. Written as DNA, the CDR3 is TGTGCCAGCAGCCAAGGGACTACTTCCGGGGAGCTGTTTTTT.

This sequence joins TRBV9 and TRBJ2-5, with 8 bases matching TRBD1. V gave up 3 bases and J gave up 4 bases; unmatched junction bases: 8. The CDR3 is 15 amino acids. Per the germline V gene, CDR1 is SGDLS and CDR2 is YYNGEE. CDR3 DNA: TGTGCCAGCAGCGACGACGGACAGGGTCGAGAGACCCAGTACTTC. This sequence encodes CASSDDGQGRETQYF.

CDR3 in amino acids: CASSPPPGLAGGPAKNIQYF. The CDR3 DNA follows: TGTGCCAGCAGCCCTCCTCCGGGACTAGCGGGGGGGCCCGCCAAAAACATTCAGTACTTC. The chain is built from TRBV3-1 (or the pseudogene TRBV3-2) and TRBJ2-4; TRBD2 aligns across 16 bases. The V and J ends lost 4 bases and 1 base, in that order; junction bases with no gene match: 10. This CDR3 is 20 amino acids long. Germline CDR1 LGHDT, CDR2 YNNKEL (reference sequence).

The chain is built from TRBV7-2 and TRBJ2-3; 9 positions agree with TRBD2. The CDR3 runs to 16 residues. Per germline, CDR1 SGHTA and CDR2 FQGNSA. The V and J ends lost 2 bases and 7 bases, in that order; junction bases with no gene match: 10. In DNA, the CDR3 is TGTGCCAGCAGCTTATTCGCGATTAGCGGGGGAAATACGCAGTATTTT. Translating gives CASSLFAISGGNTQYF.

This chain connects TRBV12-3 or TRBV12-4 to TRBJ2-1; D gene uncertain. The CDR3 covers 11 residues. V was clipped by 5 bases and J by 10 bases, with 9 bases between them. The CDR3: CASSPLGEQFF. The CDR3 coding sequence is TGTGCCAGCAGTCCACTCGGGGAGCAGTTCTTC.

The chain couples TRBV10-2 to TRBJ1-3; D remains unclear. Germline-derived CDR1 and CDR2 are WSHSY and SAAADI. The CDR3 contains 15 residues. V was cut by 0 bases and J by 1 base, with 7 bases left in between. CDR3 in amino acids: CASSESGASGNTIYF. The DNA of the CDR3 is TGCGCCAGCAGTGAGTCGGGAGCGTCTGGAAACACCATATATTTT.

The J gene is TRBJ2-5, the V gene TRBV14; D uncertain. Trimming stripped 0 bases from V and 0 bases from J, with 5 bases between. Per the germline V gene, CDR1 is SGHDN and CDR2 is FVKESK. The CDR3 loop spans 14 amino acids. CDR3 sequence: CASSQDQYQETQYF. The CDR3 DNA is TGTGCCAGCAGCCAAGACCAGTACCAAGAGACCCAGTACTTC.

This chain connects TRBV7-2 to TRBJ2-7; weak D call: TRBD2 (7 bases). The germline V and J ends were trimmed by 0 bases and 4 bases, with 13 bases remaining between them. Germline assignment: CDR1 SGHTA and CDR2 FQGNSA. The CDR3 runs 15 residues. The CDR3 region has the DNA TGTGCCAGCAGCTTAGCCTCGGGGGGCCAGTACGAGCAGTACGTC. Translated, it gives CASSLASGGQYEQYV.